This T cell receptor beta chain stems from a study of cytomegalovirus exposure and HLA in healthy donors. Study as a whole: Around 180 million T cells yielded around 120 million unique TCR beta sequences in earlier analysis. Study-wide results and caveats: CMV serostatus was the only recorded immune exposure for donors. The study listed approximately 170 cytomegalovirus-associated TCR beta chains. Versus the roughly 670-donor mean, an Asian-associated ancestry cluster reportedly showed fewer N-insertions in a later analysis.

Trimming took off 1 base at V and 4 bases at J, with 14 bases between the two ends. CDR3 length: 15 amino acids. CDR1 and CDR2 from the germline V gene are SQVTM and ANQGSEA. In the case of this clone: No antigen is known for it.

It was with 60 Vbeta and 13 Jbeta primers that the PCR ran. Assay: immunoSEQ multiplex PCR; the TCRdb copy retains only in-frame clones and omits some. The sample yields 100,000 to 150,000 clones, approximately 68% seen once. Sample: PBMCs. The V and J genes are TRBV29-1 and TRBJ2-1; D might be TRBD2 (6 bases). The receptor was derived from a man aged 25-40 years in good health and CMV-seropositive. CDR3 loop: CSVEGGTSYYNEQFF. As DNA, the CDR3 is TGCAGCGTTGAAGGCGGGACTTCCTATTACAATGAGCAGTTCTTC.